The entry below describes one T cell receptor beta chain. CDR3 size: 17 residues. Germline-derived CDR1 and CDR2 are LGHNA and YSLEER. The J segment lost 5 bases and the V segment lost 4 bases, leaving 13 bases of the junction unmatched. In the authors' workflow: From reference gene primer amplification, estimates of nucleated cell counts were derived. TCRdb's copy holds only in-frame clones and misses some; the assay was immunoSEQ multiplex PCR. V, J and clone size derive from that table, while D and trimming were established from the DNA sequence. The table shows about 340,000 clones, with around 88% occurring only once. This sample stems from a study of blood T cell repertoires in COVID-19. Study at large: The samples span acute and convalescent COVID-19 from the United States, Italy and Spain. T cells, B-cell-depleted T cells, or PBMCs supplied cDNA or gDNA.

Patients of the Seattle cohort, enrolled during active infection, were followed longitudinally. The chain combines TRBV4-3 with TRBJ2-2; 7 bases align to TRBD1. The sequenced material came from peripheral blood. The receptor was isolated from a woman aged 55 to 70 with COVID-19, enrolled during active disease. As DNA, the CDR3 is TGCGCCAGCAGCCTACGCACAGGGGCCTCTGGGACCGGGGAGCTGTTTTTT. This encodes CASSLRTGASGTGELFF.